This T cell receptor beta chain was captured in a study of OX40 agonist ivuxolimab in advanced cancers. At the level of the whole study: Ivuxolimab was an agonistic, fully human IgG2 monoclonal antibody directed against OX40 (CD134), a costimulatory receptor. The paper reports the monotherapy dose-escalation portion (N of about 54 patients) of the phase I ivuxolimab trial. The purpose of peripheral TCRbeta sequencing was to test whether ivuxolimab changed TCR sequence diversity and led to clonal T-cell expansion. Among the 50 to 55 dose-escalation patients, around 19 had hepatocellular carcinoma, roughly 15 melanoma, 9 renal cell carcinoma and 9 head and neck cancer. Intravenous ivuxolimab was administered to patients every 2 weeks at six dose levels: 0.01, 0.1, 0.3, 1.5, 3 and 10 mg/kg. Three dose-escalation patients achieved partial responses, one with hepatocellular carcinoma and two with cutaneous melanoma. Patients were allowed to have had prior anti-PD-1, anti-PD-L1 or anti-CTLA-4 therapy, and around 41% of the dose-escalation patients had previously received checkpoint inhibitors. In the dose-escalation cohort, approximately 82% of patients were male, and the mean age was roughly 60 years with a range of roughly 20 to 80.

A remark on this clone: Which antigen it targets is not known. The input lacks base qualities; no much larger clone sits a single base away.

Trimming removed 3 bases from V and 6 bases from J; the gene matches leave 6 bases unexplained. The CDR3 spans 15 residues, from the cysteine through the phenylalanine. Only the CDR3 portion is preserved as DNA: 45 bases, with reading frame beginning at the first base. The germline V gene supplies CDR1 KGHSH and CDR2 LQKENI. The trial excluded patients who had a history of autoimmune disease or who were on systemic immunosuppression. Peripheral blood for TCR sequencing was drawn from every dose cohort at baseline, at cycle 4 day 1 and at cycle 7 day 1. Samples were obtained from an open-label, multicenter, first-in-human phase I dose-escalation trial of ivuxolimab. The trial enrolled adults with locally advanced or metastatic head and neck squamous cell, hepatocellular, melanoma or renal cell carcinoma. Before TCR sequencing, CD4+ T cells and CD8+ T cells were sorted from peripheral blood as separate populations.

Overall study results and their limits: On average, CD8+ T cells showed more expanded clones than CD4+ T cells after ivuxolimab. In partial responders in the 0.1-3.0 mg/kg groups, normalized peripheral clonal expansion was found to be among the lowest, especially among CD8+ T cells. The antigen specificity of the clonally expanded peripheral T cells was not determined. Low levels of normalized T-cell clonal expansion were also seen in some patients who did not respond. At doses of 0.1 to 3.0 mg/kg, clonal expansion of both CD4+ and CD8+ blood T cells was observed from baseline to week 6.

Genomic DNA was extracted from sorted cells for sequencing of the TCRbeta CDR3 region. The immunoSEQ Assay was used to sequence the TCRbeta CDR3 regions. Here the immuneACCESS table is served through TCRdb, limited to in-frame sequences with V and J called. Missing clones are a known gap in these copies; in checked studies unresolved V genes cover under half, and the rest lacks a known reason. The sample table contains about 50,000 clones; only one count was recorded for roughly four fifths of them. The top ten hold about 1.5% of the sample. The chain was built from TRBV18 and TRBJ2-3, with 10 bases in between that match TRBD2. The TCR sequence derives from an adult with an advanced solid tumor such as melanoma, head and neck, liver or kidney cancer. The specimen comprised CD4+ or CD8+ T cells sorted from blood, sampled in a trial of the OX40 agonist ivuxolimab. CDR3 sequence: CASSPTSGLTDTQYF. The sequence in DNA is TGTGCCAGCTCACCGACTAGCGGGTTAACGGATACGCAGTATTTT.